The present T cell receptor (beta chain) was sequenced within a study of blood T cell repertoires in COVID-19 (dated by TCRdb to about 2020). Regarding the research as a whole: Samples from collaborators originated in the United States, Italy and Spain and spanned both the acute and convalescent phases of COVID-19. The repertoires were made available in a free public database intended to serve as a resource for research on the immune response to SARS-CoV-2. Where available, HLA class I and class II types were taken from metadata supplied by the sample provider and were not determined by assay-based typing. The dataset comprised deeply sampled blood TCRbeta repertoires from subjects exposed to, actively infected with, or recovered from COVID-19. Samples were obtained from the ongoing ImmuneRACE study (first 160 participants) and from about 1,300 subjects provided by 6 global collaborators. Nearly every sample came with metadata listing a de-identified subject ID, COVID-19 status, age in years and sex. The material from the prospective study consisted of cDNA or gDNA derived from T cells, B-cell-depleted T cells, or PBMCs.

As to this clone: There is no known antigen for this receptor. Base-call qualities are not available, and no considerably larger clone is one nucleotide away. Other DNA sequences in the sample encode the same CDR3.

CDR1 and CDR2 are read off the germline V gene as SGDLS and YYNGEE. Trimming leaves V shorter by 4 bases and J shorter by 7 bases, with the junction holding 8 bases beyond the gene matches. From the cysteine up to the phenylalanine, the CDR3 has a length of 15 residues. Only CDR3 DNA remains: 45 bases, in frame from the first base. TCRbeta CDR3 regions were amplified from genomic DNA by means of the immunoSEQ Assay, a bias-controlled multiplex PCR. In the authors' own workflow: The number of nucleated cells in each sample was estimated from the amplification of reference gene primers within the assay. Sequence reads were collapsed and filtered to measure the absolute abundance of every unique TCRbeta CDR3 rearrangement. For each sample, productive Simpson clonality was calculated by taking the square root of Simpson's diversity index across productive rearrangements. Drawn from immuneACCESS, this table holds only the in-frame rearrangements with V and J called that TCRdb kept. Clones are partly lost; checked studies trace under half to an unresolved V gene and leave the rest unexplained. V and J calls and clone size follow that table, whereas D and trimming were derived from the DNA. This sample lists around 250,000 clones; 82% were detected once. The ten top clones hold roughly 3% of the sample.

Collaborating institutions collected whole blood in K2EDTA tubes following their own protocols. For TCRbeta analysis, collaborator samples were shipped as frozen whole blood, as isolated PBMCs, or as DNA extracted from either sample type. Overall study outcomes, separate from this receptor: How much clinical and demographic metadata was included differed by source and by participant, and the metadata was provided uncurated.

Sample: peripheral blood. The receptor was derived from a woman younger than 30 with acute or convalescent COVID-19. The sequence joins TRBV9 to TRBJ1-6; TRBD1 lines up with 7 middle nucleotides. In nucleotide form, the sequence is TGTGCCAGCAGCCCCCGACAGGGTTCCAATTCACCCCTCCACTTT. Its protein is CASSPRQGSNSPLHF.